Following are 32 T cell receptor beta chains from one sample sequenced in a study of CD8+CD57+ T cells in acquired aplastic anemia. Patients included in sequencing had previously demonstrated CD8+CD57+ cell expansion by flow cytometry. Profiling that covered TCR beta VDJ and CDR3 relied on genomic DNA as its template. TCRdb called the reads again in MiXCR, with one record for every CDR3 protein. The sample includes hundreds of thousands of distinct CDR3 sequences, roughly 82% of them seen just once. The source material was sorted CD4+, CD8+, or CD8+CD57+ T cells (not recorded which) from PBMCs. The receptors here all came from a human donor with aplastic anemia.

This chain uses TRBV7-8 with TRBJ2-1; D possibly corresponds to TRBD2 (6 bases). V gave up 5 bases and J gave up 8 bases, with 16 bases separating them. This CDR3 is built from 14 residues. Germline V CDR1 and CDR2: SGHVS, FQNEAQ. The CDR3 nucleotides read TGTGCCAGCAGCGTATTACTAGCCGGAGATGAGCAGTTCTTC. Translating it yields CASSVLLAGDEQFF.

About this clonotype: The CDR3 end shows no conserved phenylalanine or tryptophan, and so a read error is likely. It is unclear where the CDR3 begins or ends on the DNA, so no DNA is shown, and the CDR3 is as TCRdb lists it. This chain connects TRBV19 to TRBJ2-1. The CDR3 has 16 residues if both end residues are counted. Per the germline V gene, CDR1 is LNHDA and CDR2 is SQIVND (reference sequence). The CDR3 loop reads CASSIASSAYNEQFFV.

The chain couples TRBV5-1 to TRBJ1-2; TRBD1 matches at 7 bases. In germline, CDR1 is SGHRS, CDR2 YFSETQ. V dropped 1 base and J dropped 8; count of bases not matched to a gene: 5. The length of the CDR3 is 13 residues. CDR3 sequence (DNA): TGCGCCAGCAGCTTGCAGGGGGTGGGCGGCTACACCTTC. Protein sequence: CASSLQGVGGYTF. Full variable domain (missing parts from reference TRBV5-1 and TRBJ1-2): KAGVTQTPRYLIKTRGQQVTLSCSPISGHRSVSWYQQTPGQGLQFLFEYFSETQRNKGNFPGRFSGRQFSNSRSEMNVSTLELGDSALYLCASSLQGVGGYTFGSGTRLTVV.

The chain joins TRBV9 to TRBJ2-3, with D possibly matching TRBD2 (6 bases). Germline V gene lookup returns CDR1 SGDLS and CDR2 YYNGEE. The CDR3 contains 15 residues. The V gene lost 4 bases and the J gene lost 7 bases, with 19 bases spanning the gap. Here the CDR3 DNA reads TGTGCCAGCAGCTTGAATAACGGGAGCGGAAATACGCAGTATTTT. Translated: CASSLNNGSGNTQYF.

Comments on this clonotype: Because it lacks the conserved phenylalanine or tryptophan at the end, this CDR3 is likely a read error. It is unclear where the CDR3 begins or ends on the DNA, so no DNA is shown, and the CDR3 is as TCRdb lists it. V gene TRBV2 combines with J gene TRBJ1-2; TRBD1 reflects the table's D call only, with no check against the DNA. Germline V gives CDR1 SNHLY, CDR2 FYNNEI. Ends included, the CDR3 has 16 residues. CDR3 protein: CASSDGGIDEQFFWPG.

The chain carries TRBV7-2 and TRBJ2-5; no reliable D call. The V end lost 3 bases, the J end lost 5 bases, and 13 bases lay between the germline ends. The CDR3 has 14 amino acids. Per the germline V gene, CDR1 is SGHTA and CDR2 is FQGNSA. The CDR3 DNA sequence: TGTGCCAGCAGCTTGGCCTCGAGCGCCGAGACCCAGTACTTC. It yields the protein CASSLASSAETQYF. The whole variable domain, filled in from reference TRBV7-2 and TRBJ2-5, reads GAGVSQSPSNKVTEKGKDVELRCDPISGHTALYWYRQSLGQGLEFLIYFQGNSAPDKSGLPSDRFSAERTGGSVSTLTIQRTQQEDSAVYLCASSLASSAETQYFGPGTRLLVL.

About this clonotype: Lacking the conserved final phenylalanine or tryptophan, this CDR3 likely reflects a read error. The DNA is omitted, as the CDR3 cannot be located on it reliably, and the CDR3 follows TCRdb's listing. The chain links TRBV7-9 to TRBJ2-5. CDR1 SEHNR and CDR2 FQNEAQ come from the germline V gene (reference sequence). The CDR3 extends over 13 residues, inclusive of both ends. CDR3 sequence: CASSLNTEELFFC.

This sequence joins TRBV7-8 and TRBJ1-6, with unresolved D. The CDR3 has 15 amino acids. V lost 0 bases, J lost 19 bases, and 22 bases lay in between. Germline lookup yields CDR1 SGHVS and CDR2 FQNEAQ. CDR3: CASSLAGGHHTQYHF. The CDR3, as DNA: TGTGCCAGCAGCTTAGCGGGAGGTCACCATACGCAGTATCACTTT.

For this clonotype: A junction boundary mismatches the germline segment, possibly from a read error. This rearrangement joins TRBV9 to TRBJ2-5; D possibly matches TRBD1 or TRBD2 (6 bases each). CDR1 and CDR2 from the germline V gene are SGDLS and YYNGEE. This CDR3 spans 14 amino acids. CDR3 bases: TGTGCCAGCGGGGACGGGGGCACAGATACGCACTATTTCTTC. Translation: CASGDGGTDTHYFF.

This clonotype was found a few times. At one end the junction does not follow the germline gene, possibly because of a read error. V gene TRBV7-2 combines with J gene TRBJ2-5; no definite D call. The germline V gene encodes CDR1 SGHTA and CDR2 FQGNSA. This CDR3 is 15 amino acids long. The CDR3: CASSQGLAGGYTFYF. The CDR3 DNA reads TGCGCCAGCAGCCAAGGCCTTGCAGGTGGCTACACCTTCTACTTC.

This rearrangement joins TRBV15 to TRBJ2-7; TRBD1 matches at 8 bases. Near its end, the DNA agrees better with TRBJ2-5, so the J call may be wrong. This CDR3 has 16 residues. Germline assignment: CDR1 LNHNV and CDR2 YYDKDF (reference sequence). The CDR3 spells CATSRDPQGGVETQYF. The CDR3 nucleotides are TGTGCCACCAGCAGAGACCCACAGGGGGGTGTGGAGACCCAGTACTTC.

Concerning this clonotype: One junction end does not reproduce the germline sequence, and a read error may be involved. The V call is TRBV7-8, the J call TRBJ2-7; D unresolved. This CDR3 spans 13 amino acids. CDR1 and CDR2 (germline): SGHVS, FQNEAQ. CDR3 sequence (DNA): TGTGCCAGCAGCTTAGCCGCCGCAAATACGCAGTACTTT. Amino acids: CASSLAAANTQYF. Supplemented by reference TRBV7-8 and TRBJ2-7, the full variable domain reads GAGVSQSPRYKVAKRGQDVALRCDPISGHVSLFWYQQALGQGPEFLTYFQNEAQLDKSGLPSDRFFAERPEGSVSTLKIQRTQQEDSAVYLCASSLAAANTQYFGPGTRLTVT.

The chain carries TRBV10-3 and TRBJ2-1, with a tentative D call TRBD2 (6 bases). Germline CDR1 is ENHRY and CDR2 is SYGVKD. The CDR3 consists of 14 residues. V lost 6 bases, J lost 9 bases, and 18 bases lay in between. The CDR3 here is CAISLGGGVAEQFF. CDR3 in DNA: TGTGCCATCAGCTTGGGTGGCGGGGTGGCTGAGCAGTTCTTC.

Concerning this clonotype: Because the CDR3 is missing its conserved closing phenylalanine or tryptophan, this is likely a read error. The DNA is omitted, as the CDR3 cannot be located on it reliably, and the CDR3 follows TCRdb's listing. The rearrangement joins TRBV2 to TRBJ1-2; the table assigns TRBD1, which was not confirmed against the DNA. The germline V gene has CDR1 SNHLY and CDR2 FYNNEI. With termini counted, the CDR3 has 15 amino acids. The CDR3: CASGVGGTDSHGYGP.

About this clonotype itself: It is unclear where the CDR3 begins or ends on the DNA, so no DNA is shown, and the CDR3 is as TCRdb lists it. V and J are TRBV7-9 and TRBJ2-1; TRBD2 is taken as the D call from the table, unchecked against the DNA. The CDR3 numbers 14 amino acids, ends counted. The germline CDR1 and CDR2 sequences are SEHNR and FQNEAQ (reference sequence). This CDR3 reads CASSLVGCGNEEYF.

As for this clonotype: At one boundary the junction diverges from the germline segment, which might be a read error. The rearrangement joins TRBV7-9 to TRBJ2-1; maybe TRBD1 (5 bases). The J call may be faulty, since TRBJ1-2 better matches the DNA end. Germline V lookup: CDR1 SEHNR, CDR2 FQNEAQ (reference sequence). The CDR3 loop spans 13 amino acids. The CDR3 here is CASSLTGVYSYTF. CDR3 nucleotides: TGTGCCAGCAGCTTAACGGGGGTCTATAGCTACACCTTC.

The chain links TRBV7-9 to TRBJ2-3, with a possible D match to TRBD2 (7 bases). Per the germline V gene, CDR1 is SEHNR and CDR2 is FQNEAQ (reference sequence). This CDR3 is built from 15 residues. V gave up 5 bases and J gave up 9 bases, with 21 bases separating them. CDR3 DNA: TGTGCCAGCAGCGCAGCGGGACACAGGACGGACACGCAGTATTTT. Its translation is CASSAAGHRTDTQYF.

For this clonotype: An end of the junction differs from the germline gene, which may be a read error. The chain recombines TRBV11-1 with TRBJ1-2; weak D call: TRBD1 (6 bases). CDR3 length: 14 amino acids. CDR1 SGHAT and CDR2 FQDESV come from the germline V gene (reference sequence). The CDR3 here is CASSRDTDNYGYTF. The DNA of the CDR3 is TGTGCCAGCAGTCGGGACACGGACAACTATGGTTACACCTTC.

The chain is built from TRBV5-5 and TRBJ1-1, with no clear D. This CDR3 spans 14 amino acids. Trimming shortened V by 0 bases and J by 1 base, and 7 bases separated the two germline ends. Germline CDR1 SGHKS, CDR2 YYEKEE (reference sequence). In DNA form, the CDR3 reads TGTGCCAGCAGCTTGGAGGAGAGGAACACTGAAGCTTTCTTT. Protein product: CASSLEERNTEAFF.

The chain has TRBV7-3 and TRBJ2-1; D may be TRBD1 or TRBD2 (6 bases each). The closer fit of TRBJ2-7 to the DNA end suggests the J call may be wrong. The V gene's germline CDR1 is SGHTA and CDR2 FQGTGA. CDR3 length: 13 residues. This chain's CDR3 is CASSEGGSHEQYF. The CDR3 DNA reads as TGTGCCAGCAGCGAAGGGGGGAGCCATGAGCAGTACTTC.

The chain employs TRBV2 and TRBJ2-2, with D possibly TRBD1 on 6 matching bases. The J call may be faulty, since TRBJ2-1 better matches the DNA end. This CDR3 spans 13 amino acids. The germline gives CDR1 SNHLY, CDR2 FYNNEI. The CDR3 region is CASSHGGTDEQFF. CDR3 nucleotides: TGTGCCAGCAGTCATGGGGGCACCGATGAGCAGTTCTTC.

The chain employs TRBV7-2 and TRBJ2-7; D remains unclear. Germline V gene lookup returns CDR1 SGHTA and CDR2 FQGNSA. V was trimmed by 3 bases and J by 2 bases, leaving 23 bases between them. CDR3 length: 18 amino acids. CDR3 sequence (DNA): TGTGCCAGCAGCTTTCATCCTAACGACACAGCCATTGCCTACGAGCAGTACGTC. This codes for CASSFHPNDTAIAYEQYV.

V is TRBV7-3 and J is TRBJ1-2; TRBD1 matches at 12 bases. The germline V gene encodes CDR1 SGHTA and CDR2 FQGTGA. This CDR3 has 15 amino acids. Trimming removed 5 bases from V and 6 bases from J; junction bases left unmatched: 7. CDR3 region: CASSPGTGGGNGYTF. CDR3 bases: TGTGCCAGCAGCCCCGGGACAGGGGGCGGGAATGGCTACACCTTC.

This clonotype was observed a few times. The chain joins TRBV7-8 to TRBJ1-1; D unresolved. CDR1 and CDR2 (germline): SGHVS, FQNEAQ. The V end lost 0 bases, the J end lost 9 bases, and 17 bases lay between the germline ends. CDR3 length: 15 residues. The CDR3 DNA reads TGTGCCAGCAGCTTAGCTGGAAGTCGCAATACTCAAGCTTTCTTT. Its translation: CASSLAGSRNTQAFF.

Note on this clonotype: This may be a read error: a much more frequent sequence differs by one nucleotide. CDR3 nucleotides: TGTGCCAGCGGCTTAGCGGGAGGACAGTTCTTC. Translated: CASGLAGGQFF. The J gene is TRBJ2-1, the V gene TRBV7-8; 10 nucleotides agree with TRBD2. CDR1 SGHVS and CDR2 FQNEAQ come from the germline V gene. This CDR3 region has 11 residues.

J is TRBJ1-1 and V is TRBV20-1; D ambiguous. The CDR3 extends over 12 amino acids. V dropped 0 bases and J dropped 5 bases, with 7 bases sitting between them. Germline V gene data show CDR1 as DFQATT and CDR2 as SNEGSKA (reference sequence). Here the CDR3 reads CSARDLGTEAFF. Written as DNA, the CDR3 is TGCAGTGCTAGAGATCTGGGGACTGAAGCTTTCTTT.

The rearrangement uses TRBV20-1 and TRBJ2-5; a weak D match, TRBD1 (6 bases). Germline-derived CDR1 and CDR2 are DFQATT and SNEGSKA (reference sequence). The CDR3 totals 14 residues. V was pared by 2 bases and J by 6 bases, with 16 bases between. In DNA, the CDR3 is TGCAGTGCTAGACCGACAGGAGGCCGAAAGACCCAGTACTTC. This translates into CSARPTGGRKTQYF.

As to this clonotype: The CDR3 ends on some other residue instead of the conserved phenylalanine or tryptophan, so this is likely a read error. It is unclear where the CDR3 begins or ends on the DNA, so no DNA is shown, and the CDR3 is as TCRdb lists it. The gene calls are TRBV24-1 and TRBJ1-6; the D call in the table, TRBD1, was not verified against the DNA. The CDR3 extends over 16 residues, inclusive of both ends. Germline V gene sequence: CDR1 KGHDR, CDR2 SFDVKD. CDR3 region: CATSAGTANSEASFGQ.

As regards this clonotype: The missing conserved phenylalanine or tryptophan at the end of this CDR3 makes a read error likely. It is unclear where the CDR3 begins or ends on the DNA, so no DNA is shown, and the CDR3 is as TCRdb lists it. The chain has TRBV7-2 and TRBJ2-5; TRBD1 is the table's D call, not checked against the DNA. Inclusive of both ends, the CDR3 amounts to 13 amino acids. Germline CDR1 is SGHTA and CDR2 is FQGNSA. The CDR3 region is CASSTSGGETYEQ.

On this clonotype itself: One end of the junction is discordant with germline, which a read error may explain. The gene calls are TRBV9 and TRBJ2-5; no clear D gene. Germline-derived CDR1 and CDR2 are SGDLS and YYNGEE. This CDR3 region has 14 residues. The CDR3 protein is CATSRGDGQDDQYF. As DNA, the CDR3 is TGTGCCACCAGCAGAGGCGACGGGCAAGACGACCAGTACTTC. Drawing the rest from reference TRBV9 and TRBJ2-5, the complete variable domain is DSGVTQTPKHLITATGQRVTLRCSPRSGDLSVYWYQQSLDQGLQFLIQYYNGEERAKGNILERFSAQQFPDLHSELNLSSLELGDSALYFCATSRGDGQDDQYFGPGTRLLVL.

The gene calls are TRBV24-1 and TRBJ2-1; 12 bases are a match to TRBD1. Germline V lookup: CDR1 KGHDR, CDR2 SFDVKD. The V gene end was trimmed by 2 bases and the J gene end by 7 bases; junction bases not matched to a gene: 5. The CDR3 runs 16 residues. This CDR3 reads CATSDSGQGAVNEQFF. For the CDR3, the DNA is TGTGCCACCAGTGATTCGGGACAGGGGGCAGTTAATGAGCAGTTCTTC.

In its sample, this clonotype was seen a few times. V usage is TRBV24-1 and J usage is TRBJ2-7; D is perhaps TRBD1 (5 bases). The length of the CDR3 is 12 residues. V shed 2 bases and J shed 5 bases, with 6 bases lying between them. Per the germline V gene, CDR1 is KGHDR and CDR2 is SFDVKD. In DNA form, the CDR3 reads TGTGCCACCAGTGATTGGGGCAACGAGCAGTACTTC. Protein sequence: CATSDWGNEQYF.